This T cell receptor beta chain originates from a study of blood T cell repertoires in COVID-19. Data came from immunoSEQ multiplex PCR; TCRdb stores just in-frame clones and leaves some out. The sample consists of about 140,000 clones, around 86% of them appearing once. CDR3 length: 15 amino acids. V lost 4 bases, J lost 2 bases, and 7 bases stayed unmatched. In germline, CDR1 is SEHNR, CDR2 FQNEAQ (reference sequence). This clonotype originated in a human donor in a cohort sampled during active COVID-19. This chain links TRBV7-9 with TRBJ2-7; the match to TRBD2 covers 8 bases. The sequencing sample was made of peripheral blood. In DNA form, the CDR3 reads TGTGCCAGCAGCTCGTTAGCGGGAACCACCTACGAGCAGTACTTC. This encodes CASSSLAGTTYEQYF.